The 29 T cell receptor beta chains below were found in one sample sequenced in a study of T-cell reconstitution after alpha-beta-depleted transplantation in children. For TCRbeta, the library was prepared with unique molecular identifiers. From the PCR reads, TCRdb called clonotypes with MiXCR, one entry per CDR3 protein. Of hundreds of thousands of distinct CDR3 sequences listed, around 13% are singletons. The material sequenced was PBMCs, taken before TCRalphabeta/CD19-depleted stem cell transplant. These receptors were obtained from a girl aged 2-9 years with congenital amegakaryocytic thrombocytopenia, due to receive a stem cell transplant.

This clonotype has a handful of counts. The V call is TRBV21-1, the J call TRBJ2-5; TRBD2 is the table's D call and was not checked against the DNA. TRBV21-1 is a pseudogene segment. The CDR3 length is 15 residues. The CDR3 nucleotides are TGTGCCAGCAGCAAAGCTCTAGCGGGAGGAGAGACCCAGTACTTC. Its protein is CASSKALAGGETQYF.

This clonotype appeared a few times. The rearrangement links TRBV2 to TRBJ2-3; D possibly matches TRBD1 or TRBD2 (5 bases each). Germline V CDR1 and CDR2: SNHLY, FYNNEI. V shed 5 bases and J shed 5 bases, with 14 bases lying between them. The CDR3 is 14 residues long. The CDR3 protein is CASSPRDDLDTQYF. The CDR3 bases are TGTGCCAGCAGTCCACGGGACGACTTAGATACGCAGTATTTT.

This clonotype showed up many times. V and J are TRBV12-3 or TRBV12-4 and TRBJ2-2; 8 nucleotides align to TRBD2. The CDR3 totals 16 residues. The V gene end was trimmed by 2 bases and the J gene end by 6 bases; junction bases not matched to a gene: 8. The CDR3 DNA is TGTGCCAGCAGTTTATTCTCCGGGAGGGTCCCCGGGGAGCTGTTTTTT. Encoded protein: CASSLFSGRVPGELFF.

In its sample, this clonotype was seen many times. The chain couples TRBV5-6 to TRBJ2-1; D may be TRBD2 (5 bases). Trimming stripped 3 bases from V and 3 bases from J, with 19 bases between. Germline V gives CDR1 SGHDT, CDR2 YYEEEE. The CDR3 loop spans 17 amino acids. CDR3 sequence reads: CASSYKYRGPSYNEQFF. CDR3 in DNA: TGTGCCAGCAGCTATAAGTACCGGGGTCCCAGCTACAATGAGCAGTTCTTC.

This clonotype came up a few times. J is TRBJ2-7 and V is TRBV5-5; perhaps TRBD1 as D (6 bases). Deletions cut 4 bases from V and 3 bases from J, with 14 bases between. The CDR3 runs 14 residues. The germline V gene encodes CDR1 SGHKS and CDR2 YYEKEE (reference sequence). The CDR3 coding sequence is TGTGCCAGCAGCGTTCAGGGGCCCCACTACGAGCAGTACTTC. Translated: CASSVQGPHYEQYF.

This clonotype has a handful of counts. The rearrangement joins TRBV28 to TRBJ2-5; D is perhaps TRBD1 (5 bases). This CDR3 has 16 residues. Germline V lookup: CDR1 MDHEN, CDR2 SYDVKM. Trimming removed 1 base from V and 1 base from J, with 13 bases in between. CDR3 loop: CASSLSGREAQETQYF. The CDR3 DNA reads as TGTGCCAGCAGTTTATCCGGCAGGGAAGCCCAAGAGACCCAGTACTTC.

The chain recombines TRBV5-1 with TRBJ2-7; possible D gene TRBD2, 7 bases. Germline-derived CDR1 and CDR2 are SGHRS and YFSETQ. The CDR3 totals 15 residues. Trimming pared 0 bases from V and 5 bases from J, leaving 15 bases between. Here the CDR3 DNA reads TGCGCCAGCAGCTTGGCCCGGGGGGCAAAGAACGAGCAGTACTTC. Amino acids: CASSLARGAKNEQYF.

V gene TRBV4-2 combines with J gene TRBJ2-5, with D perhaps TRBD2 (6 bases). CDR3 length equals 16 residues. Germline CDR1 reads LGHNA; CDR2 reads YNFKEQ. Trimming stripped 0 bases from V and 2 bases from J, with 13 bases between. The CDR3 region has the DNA TGTGCCAGCAGCCAAGAGGGGGGAAGGTTACAAGAGACCCAGTACTTC. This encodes CASSQEGGRLQETQYF.

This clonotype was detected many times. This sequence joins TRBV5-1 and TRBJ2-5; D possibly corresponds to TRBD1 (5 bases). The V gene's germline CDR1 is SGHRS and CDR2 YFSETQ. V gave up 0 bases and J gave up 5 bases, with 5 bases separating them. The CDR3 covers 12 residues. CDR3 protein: CASSLDRETQYF. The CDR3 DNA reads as TGCGCCAGCAGCTTGGACAGGGAGACCCAGTACTTC.

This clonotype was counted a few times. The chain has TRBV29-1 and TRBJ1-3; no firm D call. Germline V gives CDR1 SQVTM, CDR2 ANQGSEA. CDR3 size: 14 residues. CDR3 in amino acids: CPSWPLSSGNTIYF. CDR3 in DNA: TGCCCCTCATGGCCACTAAGCTCTGGAAACACCATATATTTT. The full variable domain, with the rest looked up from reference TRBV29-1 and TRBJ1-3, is SAVISQKPSRDICQRGTSLTIQCQVDSQVTMMFWYRQQPGQSLTLIATANQGSEATYESGFVIDKFPISRPNLTFSTLTVSNMSPEDSSIYLCPSWPLSSGNTIYFGEGSWLTVV.

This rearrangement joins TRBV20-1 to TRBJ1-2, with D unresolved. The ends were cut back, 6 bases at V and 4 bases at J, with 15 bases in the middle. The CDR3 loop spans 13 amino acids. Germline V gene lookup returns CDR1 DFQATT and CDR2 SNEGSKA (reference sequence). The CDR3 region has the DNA TGCAGTGCCCAATCCGTTGGCCTCTATGGCTACACCTTC. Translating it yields CSAQSVGLYGYTF.

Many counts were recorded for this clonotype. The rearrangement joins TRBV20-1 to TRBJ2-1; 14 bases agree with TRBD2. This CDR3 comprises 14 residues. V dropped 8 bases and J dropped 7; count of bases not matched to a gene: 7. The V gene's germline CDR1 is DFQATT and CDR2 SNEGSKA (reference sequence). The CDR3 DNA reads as TGCAGTACCAGTGGACTAGCGGGAGGTAATGAGCAGTTCTTC. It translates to CSTSGLAGGNEQFF.

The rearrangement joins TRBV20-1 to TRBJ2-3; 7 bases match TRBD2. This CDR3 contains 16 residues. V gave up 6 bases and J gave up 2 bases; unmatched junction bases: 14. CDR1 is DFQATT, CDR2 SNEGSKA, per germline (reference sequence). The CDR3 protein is CSAPETGRYYTDTQYF. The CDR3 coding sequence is TGCAGTGCCCCCGAGACCGGGAGGTACTACACAGATACGCAGTATTTT.

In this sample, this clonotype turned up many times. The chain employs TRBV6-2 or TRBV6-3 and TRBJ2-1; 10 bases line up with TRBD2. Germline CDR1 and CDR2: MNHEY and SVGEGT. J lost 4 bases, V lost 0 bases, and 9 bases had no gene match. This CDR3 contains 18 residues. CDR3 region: CASSYSMASGSSYNEQFF. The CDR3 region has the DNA TGTGCCAGCAGTTACTCGATGGCTAGCGGGAGTTCATACAATGAGCAGTTCTTC.

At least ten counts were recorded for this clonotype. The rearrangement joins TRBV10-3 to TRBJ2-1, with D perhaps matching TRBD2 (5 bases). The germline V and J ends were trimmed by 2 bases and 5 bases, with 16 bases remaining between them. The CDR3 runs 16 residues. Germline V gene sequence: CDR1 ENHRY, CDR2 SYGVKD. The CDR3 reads CAISERGLSPNNEQFF. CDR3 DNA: TGTGCCATCAGTGAGCGTGGACTGAGCCCCAACAATGAGCAGTTCTTC.

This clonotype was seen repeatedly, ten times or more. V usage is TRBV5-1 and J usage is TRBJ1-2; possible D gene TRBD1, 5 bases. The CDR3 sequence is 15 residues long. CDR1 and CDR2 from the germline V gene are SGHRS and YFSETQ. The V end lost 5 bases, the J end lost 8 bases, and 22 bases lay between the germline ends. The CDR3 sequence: CASSLLGLYMFGYTF. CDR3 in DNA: TGCGCCAGCAGTTTGTTGGGGCTTTATATGTTCGGCTACACCTTC.

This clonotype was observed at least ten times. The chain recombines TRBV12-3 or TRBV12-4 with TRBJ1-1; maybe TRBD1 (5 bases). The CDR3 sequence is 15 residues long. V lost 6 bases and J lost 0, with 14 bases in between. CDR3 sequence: CASRARQRVNTEAFF. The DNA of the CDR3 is TGTGCCAGCAGGGCACGACAGAGGGTGAACACTGAAGCTTTCTTT.

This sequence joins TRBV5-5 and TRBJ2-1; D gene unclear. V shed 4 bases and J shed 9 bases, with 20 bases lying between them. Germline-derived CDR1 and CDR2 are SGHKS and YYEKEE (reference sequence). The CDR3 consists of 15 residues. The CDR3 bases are TGTGCCAGCAGCCCGTGGGCCGTTCCTTGGGGTGAGCAGTTCTTC. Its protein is CASSPWAVPWGEQFF.

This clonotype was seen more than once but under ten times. This CDR3 reads CAIQRAGADGRLAGYNEQFF. CDR3 sequence (DNA): TGTGCCATCCAACGAGCGGGTGCCGATGGGCGTCTAGCGGGCTACAATGAGCAGTTCTTC. The chain has TRBV2 and TRBJ2-1; 8 bases fit TRBD2. Germline V CDR1 and CDR2: SNHLY, FYNNEI. After removal of 10 bases from V and 3 bases from J, the junction contained 26 bases not matched to a gene. The CDR3 totals 20 residues. Drawing the rest from reference TRBV2 and TRBJ2-1, the complete variable domain is EPEVTQTPSHQVTQMGQEVILRCVPISNHLYFYWYRQILGQKVEFLVSFYNNEISEKSEIFDDQFSVERPDGSNFTLKIRSTKLEDSAMYFCAIQRAGADGRLAGYNEQFFGPGTRLTVL.

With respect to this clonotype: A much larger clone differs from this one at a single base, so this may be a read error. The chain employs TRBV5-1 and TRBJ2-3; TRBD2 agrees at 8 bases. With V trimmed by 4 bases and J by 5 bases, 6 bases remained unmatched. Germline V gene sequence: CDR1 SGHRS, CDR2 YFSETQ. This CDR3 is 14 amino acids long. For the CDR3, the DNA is TGCGCCAGCAGCGCATATCGGGGGGGAGATACGCAGTATTTT. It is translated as CASSAYRGGDTQYF.

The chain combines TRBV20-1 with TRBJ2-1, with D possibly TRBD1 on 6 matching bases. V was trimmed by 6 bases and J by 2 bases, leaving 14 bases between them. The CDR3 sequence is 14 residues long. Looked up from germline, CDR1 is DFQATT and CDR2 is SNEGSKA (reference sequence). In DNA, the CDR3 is TGCAGTGCCAAACCTGGGGGCACCTACAATGAGCAGTTCTTC. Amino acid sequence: CSAKPGGTYNEQFF.

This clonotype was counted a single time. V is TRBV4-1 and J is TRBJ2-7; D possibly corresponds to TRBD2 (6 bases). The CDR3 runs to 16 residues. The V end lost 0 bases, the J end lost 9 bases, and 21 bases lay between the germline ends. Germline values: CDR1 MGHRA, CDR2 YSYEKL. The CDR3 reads CASSQDLGGNGLWQYF. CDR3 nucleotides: TGCGCCAGCAGCCAAGATCTCGGAGGGAATGGTCTGTGGCAGTACTTC.

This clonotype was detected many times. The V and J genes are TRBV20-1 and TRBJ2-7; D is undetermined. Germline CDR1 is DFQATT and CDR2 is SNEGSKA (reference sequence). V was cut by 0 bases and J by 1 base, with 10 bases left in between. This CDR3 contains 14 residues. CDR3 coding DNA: TGCAGTGCTAGAGATAATCTGGCGTCCTACGAGCAGTACTTC. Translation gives CSARDNLASYEQYF.

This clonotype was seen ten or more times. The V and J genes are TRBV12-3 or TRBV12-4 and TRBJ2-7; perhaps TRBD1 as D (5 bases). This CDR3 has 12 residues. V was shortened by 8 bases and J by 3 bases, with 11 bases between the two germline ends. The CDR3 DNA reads TGTGCCAGCGCGGACATAGTCTACGAGCAGTACTTC. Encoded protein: CASADIVYEQYF.

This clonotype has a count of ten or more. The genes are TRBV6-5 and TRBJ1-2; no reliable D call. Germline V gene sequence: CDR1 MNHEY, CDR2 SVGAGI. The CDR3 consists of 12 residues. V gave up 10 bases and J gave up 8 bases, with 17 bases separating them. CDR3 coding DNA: TGTGCCACCTTAAACACAGCCGGAGGCTACACCTTC. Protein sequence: CATLNTAGGYTF.

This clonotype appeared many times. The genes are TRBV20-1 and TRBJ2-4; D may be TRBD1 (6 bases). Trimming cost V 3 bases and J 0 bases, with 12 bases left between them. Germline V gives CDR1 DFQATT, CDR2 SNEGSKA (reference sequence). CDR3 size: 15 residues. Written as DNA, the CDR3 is TGCAGTGCTAGTAGACAGGTTATAGCCAAAAACATTCAGTACTTC. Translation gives CSASRQVIAKNIQYF.

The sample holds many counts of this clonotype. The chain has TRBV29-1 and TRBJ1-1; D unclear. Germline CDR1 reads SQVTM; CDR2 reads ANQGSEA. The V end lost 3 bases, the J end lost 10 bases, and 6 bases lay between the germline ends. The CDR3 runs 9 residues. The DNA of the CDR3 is TGCAGCGTTGACTCGGTAGCTTTCTTT. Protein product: CSVDSVAFF.

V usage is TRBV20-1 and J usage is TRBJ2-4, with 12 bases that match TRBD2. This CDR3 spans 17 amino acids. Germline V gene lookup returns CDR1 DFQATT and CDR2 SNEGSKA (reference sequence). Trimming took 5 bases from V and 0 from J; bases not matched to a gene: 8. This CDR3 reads CSASSGLAGIAKNIQYF. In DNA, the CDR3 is TGCAGTGCTTCCTCTGGACTAGCGGGAATAGCCAAAAACATTCAGTACTTC.

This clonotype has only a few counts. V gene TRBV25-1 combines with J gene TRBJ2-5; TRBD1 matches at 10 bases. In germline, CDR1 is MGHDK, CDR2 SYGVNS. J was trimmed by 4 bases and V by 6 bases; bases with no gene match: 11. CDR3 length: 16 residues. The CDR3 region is CASSSGTGVLGETQYF. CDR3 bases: TGTGCCAGCAGCTCCGGGACAGGGGTTCTTGGAGAGACCCAGTACTTC. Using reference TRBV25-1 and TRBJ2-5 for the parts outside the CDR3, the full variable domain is EADIYQTPRYLVIGTGKKITLECSQTMGHDKMYWYQQDPGMELHLIHYSYGVNSTEKGDLSSESTVSRIRTEHFPLTLESARPSHTSQYLCASSSGTGVLGETQYFGPGTRLLVL.